The 6 T cell receptor beta chains in this list originate from one sample, sequenced in a study of glioma-infiltrating T cells. Amplification of TCR alpha and beta CDR3 regions from RNA used iRepertoire nested multiplex PCR. From the multiplex PCR reads, TCRdb called clonotypes with MiXCR, one entry per CDR3 protein. The data contain 95,000 to 110,000 distinct CDR3 sequences, 25% to 35% of them seen just once; the ten biggest clones take up roughly 46%. Sequencing was carried out using glioma tissue, nonneoplastic brain tissue, or PBMCs (not recorded which). The receptor source for this set is a human donor with low-grade glioma or glioblastoma, undergoing nonglioma brain surgery, or in good health (not recorded which).

This clonotype was picked up a small number of times. The V and J genes are TRBV18 and TRBJ1-3; D not certain. CDR1 KGHSH and CDR2 LQKENI come from the germline V gene. This CDR3 is 14 amino acids long. The ends were cut back, 3 bases at V and 2 bases at J, with 8 bases in the middle. The DNA for the CDR3 is TGTGCCAGCTCACCCCAAGGAACTGGAAACACCATATATTTT. It is translated as CASSPQGTGNTIYF.

This clonotype was seen ten or more times. The chain joins TRBV6-1 to TRBJ2-4; D gene unclear. The V gene's germline CDR1 is MNHNS and CDR2 SASEGT. Trimming cost V 2 bases and J 4 bases, with 15 bases left between them. The CDR3 covers 16 residues. CDR3 loop: CASSELLTAEKNIQYF. CDR3 sequence (DNA): TGTGCCAGCAGTGAATTGTTGACCGCGGAAAAAAACATTCAGTACTTC.

Remarks on this clonotype: A clone one base away is much larger, so this may be a read error. The genes are TRBV7-9 and TRBJ1-2; 11 positions agree with TRBD1. Germline CDR1 is SEHNR and CDR2 is FQNEAQ (reference sequence). The CDR3 runs to 13 residues. The ends lost 7 bases at V and 7 bases at J; junction bases unmatched: 5. CDR3 protein: CASKGQGESGYTF. CDR3 sequence (DNA): TGTGCCAGCAAGGGACAGGGGGAAAGTGGCTACACCTTC.

The rearrangement links TRBV12-3 or TRBV12-4 to TRBJ1-2; D may be TRBD1 (5 bases). The CDR3 length is 11 residues. The V and J ends lost 4 bases and 8 bases respectively, with 8 bases between them. For the CDR3, the DNA is TGTGCCAGCAGTTCCGAGGGGGGCTACACCTTC. Protein: CASSSEGGYTF.

This rearrangement joins TRBV20-1 to TRBJ2-2, with D perhaps given as TRBD1 or TRBD2 (5 bases each). Per the germline V gene, CDR1 is DFQATT and CDR2 is SNEGSKA (reference sequence). The CDR3 is 14 amino acids. V lost 2 bases, J lost 5 bases, and 12 bases lay in between. CDR3 residues: CSARSQGGTGELFF. CDR3 coding DNA: TGCAGTGCTAGATCTCAGGGCGGGACCGGGGAGCTGTTTTTT.

A word on this clonotype: The junction does not match germline at one end; this may be a read error. This chain joins TRBV29-1 and TRBJ1-2; 7 bases align to TRBD1. CDR3 length equals 15 residues. Germline V gives CDR1 SQVTM, CDR2 ANQGSEA. CDR3 DNA sequence: TGCAGCGTTGTGGCCTCTACCGGGACAGTCTATGGCCACACCTTC. This translates into CSVVASTGTVYGHTF.